The rows below give T cell receptor beta chains drawn from one sample of a study of cytomegalovirus exposure and HLA in healthy donors. Assay used: immunoSEQ multiplex PCR; TCRdb lists only in-frame clones, some missing. The sample contains about 72,000 clones, approximately 78% of which appear only once. Sequencing was done on a sample of PBMCs. The origin of the receptors is a young man in good health and CMV-seronegative. CDR3s include the opening cysteine and the closing phenylalanine or tryptophan. Each record gives: V gene, J gene, D gene, clone size, CDR3 DNA, CDR3 protein. D genes are given only for firm matches. Clone size is shown for a subset of rows, as once, few, many or a class of expanded clone.

TRBV5-5	TRBJ1-3	-	-	TGTGCCAGCAGCTTGGAGCCCAACTCTGGAAACACCATATATTTT	CASSLEPNSGNTIYF
TRBV18	TRBJ2-5	TRBD1	-	TGTGCCAGCTCACCGAAAGGGGGCGGAGAGACCCAGTACTTC	CASSPKGGGETQYF
TRBV11-3	TRBJ2-7	-	-	TGTGCCAGCAGCTCCTCGGGCTCCTACGAGCAGTACTTC	CASSSSGSYEQYF
TRBV2	TRBJ2-7	TRBD1	-	TGTGCCAGCAGTGAAGAACAGGGGGCGCGAGAGCAGTACTTC	CASSEEQGAREQYF
TRBV14	TRBJ2-5	-	-	TGTGCCAGCAGCCGGTTCGGGCAGGGCTCACAAGAGACCCAGTACTTC	CASSRFGQGSQETQYF
TRBV10-2	TRBJ2-2	-	-	TGCGCCAGCAGATCAAAAAACACCGGGGAGCTGTTTTTT	CASRSKNTGELFF
TRBV28	TRBJ2-7	-	once	TGTGCCAGCACTCTTCGTCCAGGGGGACTTCCGCAGTACTTC	CASTLRPGGLPQYF
TRBV6-1	TRBJ2-1	-	-	TGTGCCAGCAGTCCTGTTCGGGAGCAGTTCTTC	CASSPVREQFF
TRBV28	TRBJ2-6	-	-	TGTGCCAGCAGCCAACAGGGTACTGGGGCCAACGTCCTGACTTTC	CASSQQGTGANVLTF
TRBV4-1	TRBJ1-3	-	-	TGCGCCAGCAGCCAAGCCCTAATCGGAGTTATCTCTGGAAACACCATATATTTT	CASSQALIGVISGNTIYF
TRBV5-4	TRBJ2-1	TRBD1	-	TGTGCCAGCAGCTTTGTGGACAGGGTATACAATGAGCAGTTCTTC	CASSFVDRVYNEQFF
TRBV6-4	TRBJ1-2	TRBD1	once	TGTGCCAGCAGCTGGACAGGAAGCTATGGCTACACCTTC	CASSWTGSYGYTF
TRBV4-1	TRBJ2-7	-	-	TGCGCCAGCAGCCATTCCGGGTTCGGCTACGAGCAGTACTTC	CASSHSGFGYEQYF
TRBV13	TRBJ1-1	-	-	TGTGCCAGCAAGGAGGGGACCCTTTACGGTGAAGCTTTCTTT	CASKEGTLYGEAFF
TRBV5-1	TRBJ2-3	-	-	TGCGCCAGCAGCTTGGTTGGCAGGGTTGATACGCAGTATTTT	CASSLVGRVDTQYF
TRBV6-6	TRBJ2-6	TRBD2	-	TGTGCCAGCAGATCCCGGACTAGCGATGGGGCCAACGTCCTGACTTTC	CASRSRTSDGANVLTF
TRBV6-5	TRBJ1-2	-	once	TGTGCCAGCAGTTACTCGGGGCAGTTCTATGGCTACACCTTC	CASSYSGQFYGYTF
TRBV7-9	TRBJ2-1	TRBD2	-	TGTGCCAGCAGCTTTGGGACTAGCGGGAGGGCCGGAAAATACAATGAGCAGTTCTTC	CASSFGTSGRAGKYNEQFF
TRBV2	TRBJ2-5	TRBD2	-	TGTGCCGGGGGGACTAGCGGGAACCAAGAGACCCAGTACTTC	CAGGTSGNQETQYF
TRBV9	TRBJ1-1	TRBD1	-	TGTGCCAGCAGCGAGGGGGACAGGGAGGGAGAAGCTTTCTTT	CASSEGDREGEAFF
TRBV28	TRBJ2-4	-	-	TGTGCCAGCGGGGGGTCACAGATATTCAAAAACATTCAGTACTTC	CASGGSQIFKNIQYF
TRBV9	TRBJ2-5	TRBD2	few	TGTGCCAGCAGCGTAGGGACTAGATTTGAGACCCAGTACTTC	CASSVGTRFETQYF
TRBV7-9	TRBJ1-1	TRBD1	few	TGTGCCAGCAGCCGGACCGGGACAGGGGGCACTGAAGCTTTCTTT	CASSRTGTGGTEAFF
TRBV6-4	TRBJ1-2	TRBD1	-	TGTGCCAGCAGTTCCGGGACAGGGACTTATGGCTACACCTTC	CASSSGTGTYGYTF
TRBV5-1	TRBJ2-7	TRBD2	once	TGCGCCAGCAGTTATACTAGCGGGAGGACCCTCTCCTACGAGCAGTACTTC	CASSYTSGRTLSYEQYF
TRBV11-2	TRBJ1-6	-	once	TGTGCCAGCAGCTTAGCTTCCTCGAATTCACCCCTCCACTTT	CASSLASSNSPLHF
TRBV27	TRBJ2-5	TRBD2	few	TGTGCCAGCAGTTTATCGGCGGGAGGGGTCGAGACCCAGTACTTC	CASSLSAGGVETQYF
TRBV12-5	TRBJ1-1	TRBD1	-	TGTGCTAGTGGTTTGGTACGCGGACAGGGGGAGGCTGAAGCTTTCTTT	CASGLVRGQGEAEAFF
TRBV2	TRBJ2-6	TRBD2	once	TGTGCCAGCAGGGGACTATCTGGGGCCAACGTCCTGACTTTC	CASRGLSGANVLTF
TRBV5-1	TRBJ2-3	TRBD1	-	TGCGCCAGCAGCTCCCGGGACAGGGGCACAGATACGCAGTATTTT	CASSSRDRGTDTQYF
TRBV28	TRBJ1-2	-	-	TGTGCCAGCAGTCCGTTAGGTCGGACAGAGAGCTATGGCTACACCTTC	CASSPLGRTESYGYTF
TRBV19	TRBJ2-5	TRBD1	-	TGTGCCAGTAGTATCGGACAGGGGGTGAGGGAGACCCAGTACTTC	CASSIGQGVRETQYF
TRBV6-5	TRBJ2-1	-	-	TGTGCCAGCAGCAGGACTCGAGGGTCCTACAATGAGCAGTTCTTC	CASSRTRGSYNEQFF
TRBV9	TRBJ1-1	TRBD1	-	TGTGCCAGCAGTGGACAGGTGGTTGGAACTGAAGCTTTCTTT	CASSGQVVGTEAFF
TRBV28	TRBJ1-4	-	-	TGTGCCAGCAGTTTATCTCGGGGGTTGAATGAAAAACTGTTTTTT	CASSLSRGLNEKLFF
TRBV15	TRBJ1-5	TRBD1	-	TGTGCCACCAGCAGAGGGGGACAGGGAGGCAGCAATCAGCCCCAGCATTTT	CATSRGGQGGSNQPQHF
TRBV2	TRBJ2-7	TRBD1	few	TGTGCCAGCAGTGAATGGACAGGGACCTACGAGCAGTACTTC	CASSEWTGTYEQYF
TRBV6-4	TRBJ1-1	-	-	TGTGCCAGCAGCCCTACGCCGGGGAGGAACACTGAAGCTTTCTTT	CASSPTPGRNTEAFF
TRBV19	TRBJ2-3	-	-	TGTGCCAGCAGCCCATTGGGACAAAGCACAGATACGCAGTATTTT	CASSPLGQSTDTQYF
TRBV5-1	TRBJ2-5	-	-	TGCGCCAGCAGCTTGGATCTCAACAGCCTCTACTTC	CASSLDLNSLYF
TRBV6-6	TRBJ2-1	-	-	TGTGCCAGCACCCTTAGCGACAATGAGCAGTTCTTC	CASTLSDNEQFF
TRBV7-2	TRBJ2-7	TRBD2	-	TGTGCCAGCAGCTTAGAGGCGGGGGGGGTATACGAGCAGTACTTC	CASSLEAGGVYEQYF
TRBV20-1	TRBJ2-1	-	-	TGCAGTGCTGAAAGCGGAAATGAGCAGTTCTTC	CSAESGNEQFF
TRBV5-6	TRBJ2-7	TRBD1	-	TGTGCCAGCAGCCCGATGGGGACAGGGTCCTACGAGCAGTACTTC	CASSPMGTGSYEQYF
TRBV4-3	TRBJ2-7	-	-	TGCGCCAGCAGCCAAGAGCAGGGAATAGGCGAGCAGTACTTC	CASSQEQGIGEQYF
TRBV4-1	TRBJ2-3	-	-	TGCGCCAGCACCCAAGGACCGAGAGGAATGTATACGCAGTATTTT	CASTQGPRGMYTQYF
TRBV7-3	TRBJ2-1	-	-	TGTGCCAGCAGCGTCACTAGTCTGAATGAGCAGTTCTTC	CASSVTSLNEQFF
TRBV6-5	TRBJ2-2	-	once	TGTGCCAGCAGTTATACGGGGGAGTCCGGGGAGCTGTTTTTT	CASSYTGESGELFF
TRBV21-1	TRBJ2-7	-	-	TGTGCCAGCAGCAAAGCCGGTTTTCGGTACGAGCAGTACTTC	CASSKAGFRYEQYF
TRBV6-1	TRBJ1-2	-	few	TGTGCCAGCAGTCCTTTAGCTTCCGGGAATGGCTACACCTTC	CASSPLASGNGYTF
TRBV7-3	TRBJ1-1	TRBD1	-	TGTGCCAACATTTCAATCCACCGGGACAGAAGTTGGACTGAAGCTTTCTTT	CANISIHRDRSWTEAFF